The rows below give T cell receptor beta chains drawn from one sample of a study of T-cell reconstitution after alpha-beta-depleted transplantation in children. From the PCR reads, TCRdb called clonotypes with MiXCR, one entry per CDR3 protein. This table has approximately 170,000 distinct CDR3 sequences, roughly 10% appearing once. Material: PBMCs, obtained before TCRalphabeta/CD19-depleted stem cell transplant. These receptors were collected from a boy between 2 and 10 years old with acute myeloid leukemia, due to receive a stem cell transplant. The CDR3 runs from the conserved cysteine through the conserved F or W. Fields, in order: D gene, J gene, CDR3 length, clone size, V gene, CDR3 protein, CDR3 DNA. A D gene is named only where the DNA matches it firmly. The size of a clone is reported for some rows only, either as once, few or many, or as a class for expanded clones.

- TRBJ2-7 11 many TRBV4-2 CASSHRHEQYF TGTGCCAGCAGCCACCGCCACGAGCAGTACTTC
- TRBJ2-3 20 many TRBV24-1 CATSDPSFSKDRPSTDTQYF TGTGCCACCAGTGACCCCAGTTTCTCGAAGGACCGCCCTAGCACAGATACGCAGTATTTT
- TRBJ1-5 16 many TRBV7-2 CASSLLHSSLNQPQHF TGTGCCAGCAGCTTACTGCACAGTTCCCTTAATCAGCCCCAGCATTTT
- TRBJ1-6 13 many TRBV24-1 CATRRGFVGPLHF TGTGCCACCAGGAGGGGTTTTGTGGGGCCCCTCCACTTT
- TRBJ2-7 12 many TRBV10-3 CAIGDRSYEQYF TGTGCCATCGGGGACCGCTCCTACGAGCAGTACTTC
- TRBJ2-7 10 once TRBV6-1 CASRAYEQSF TGTGCCAGCAGAGCCTACGAGCAGTCCTTC
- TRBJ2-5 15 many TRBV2 CASSDSGRGQETQYF TGTGCCAGCAGTGATTCGGGGAGGGGGCAAGAGACCCAGTACTTC
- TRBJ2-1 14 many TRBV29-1 CSAKGLEGSNEQFF TGCAGCGCCAAGGGGCTAGAAGGATCCAATGAGCAGTTCTTC
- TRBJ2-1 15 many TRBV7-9 CASSLPGHYSNEQFF TGTGCCAGCAGCTTGCCGGGACATTATAGTAATGAGCAGTTCTTC
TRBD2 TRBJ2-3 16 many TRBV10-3 CAISEGLAGITDTQYF TGTGCCATCAGTGAAGGGTTAGCGGGAATCACAGATACGCAGTATTTT
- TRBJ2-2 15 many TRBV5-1 CASSLDSSNTGELFF TGCGCCAGCAGCTTGGACAGTTCGAACACCGGGGAGCTGTTTTTT
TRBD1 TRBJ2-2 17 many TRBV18 CASSAYPGQGASGELFF TGTGCCAGCTCAGCCTATCCGGGACAGGGGGCCTCCGGGGAGCTGTTTTTT
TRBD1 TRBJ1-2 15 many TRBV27 CASSLTPDRDYGYTF TGTGCCAGCAGTTTAACCCCGGACAGGGACTATGGCTACACCTTC
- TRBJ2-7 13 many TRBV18 CASSPPGDYEQYF TGTGCCAGCTCACCACCGGGGGACTACGAGCAGTACTTC
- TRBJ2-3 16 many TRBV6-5 CASSRGGRLGTDTQYF TGTGCCAGCAGCCGAGGCGGCAGACTTGGCACAGATACGCAGTATTTT
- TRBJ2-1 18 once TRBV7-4 CACCQEVPWTAAGNEQFF TGTGCCTGCTGCCAGGAGGTCCCTTGGACGGCGGCTGGGAATGAGCAGTTCTTC
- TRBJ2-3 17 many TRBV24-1 CATSDRDVDGFMDTQYF TGTGCCACCAGTGACCGAGATGTCGACGGCTTTATGGATACGCAGTATTTT
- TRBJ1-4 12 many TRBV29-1 CSVELLGEKLFF TGCAGCGTCGAGCTTTTGGGCGAAAAACTGTTTTTT
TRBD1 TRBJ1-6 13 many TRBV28 CASRQGYNSPLHF TGTGCCAGTCGACAGGGATATAATTCACCCCTCCACTTT
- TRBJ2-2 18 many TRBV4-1 CASSQGNYRLRLAGELFF TGCGCCAGCAGCCAAGGCAACTATCGTTTGCGGCTCGCCGGGGAGCTGTTTTTT
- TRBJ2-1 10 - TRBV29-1 CSLWYNEQFF TGCAGCTTGTGGTACAATGAGCAGTTCTTC
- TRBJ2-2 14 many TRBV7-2 CASSPSGHTGELFF TGTGCCAGCAGCCCCAGTGGACACACCGGGGAGCTGTTTTTT
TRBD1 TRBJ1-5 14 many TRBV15 CATSRDRANQPQHF TGTGCCACCAGCAGGGACAGGGCAAATCAGCCCCAGCATTTT
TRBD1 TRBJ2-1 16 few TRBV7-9 CASTEPGQGPYNEQFF TGTGCCAGCACAGAACCGGGACAGGGGCCCTACAATGAGCAGTTCTTC
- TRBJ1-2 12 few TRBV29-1 CSVDKGDYGYTF TGCAGCGTTGATAAAGGAGACTATGGCTACACCTTC
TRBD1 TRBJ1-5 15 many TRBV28 CASRQKQGPDQPQHF TGTGCCAGCAGGCAAAAACAGGGGCCGGATCAGCCCCAGCATTTT
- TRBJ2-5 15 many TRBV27 CASRDRICGQETQYF TGTGCCAGCAGAGACAGGATCTGTGGACAAGAGACCCAGTACTTC
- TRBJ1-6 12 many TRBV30 CAWSGGNSPLHF TGTGCCTGGAGTGGGGGAAATTCACCCCTCCACTTT
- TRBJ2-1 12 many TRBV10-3 CASWGEYNEQFF TGTGCCAGCTGGGGGGAATACAATGAGCAGTTCTTC
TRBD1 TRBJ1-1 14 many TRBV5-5 CASATGTANTEAFF TGTGCCAGCGCCACCGGGACAGCGAACACTGAAGCTTTCTTT
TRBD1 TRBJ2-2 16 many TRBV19 CASSIGAGGNTGELFF TGTGCCAGTAGTATAGGTGCAGGGGGGAACACCGGGGAGCTGTTTTTT
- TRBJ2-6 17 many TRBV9 CASSVGDYRSGANVLTF TGTGCCAGCAGCGTAGGCGACTATCGCTCTGGGGCCAACGTCCTGACTTTC
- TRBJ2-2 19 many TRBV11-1 CASSLNRLLTGLNTGELFF TGTGCCAGCAGCTTAAATCGGCTCCTGACAGGTTTGAACACCGGGGAGCTGTTTTTT
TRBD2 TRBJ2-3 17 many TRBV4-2 CASSHHTSGGRADTQYF TGTGCCAGCAGCCACCACACCAGCGGGGGGAGAGCAGATACGCAGTATTTT
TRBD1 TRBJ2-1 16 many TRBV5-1 CASSFTSGQGYNEQFF TGCGCCAGCAGCTTCACCTCGGGACAGGGTTACAATGAGCAGTTCTTC
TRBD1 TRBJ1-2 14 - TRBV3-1 CASSRLGGAYGYTF TGTGCCAGCAGCCGTCTAGGGGGCGCTTATGGCTACACCTTC
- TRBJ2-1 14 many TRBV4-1 CASRSLADYNEQFF TGCGCCAGCAGGAGCCTAGCTGACTACAATGAGCAGTTCTTC
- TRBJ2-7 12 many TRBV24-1 CATSDGKGEQYF TGTGCCACCAGTGACGGGAAGGGGGAGCAGTACTTC
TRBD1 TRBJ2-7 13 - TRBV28 CARSSGQGYEQYF TGTGCCCGCAGCTCCGGACAGGGCTACGAGCAGTACTTC
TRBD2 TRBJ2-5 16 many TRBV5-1 CASSLPGLAGVETQYF TGCGCCAGCAGCTTGCCGGGACTAGCGGGGGTAGAGACCCAGTACTTC
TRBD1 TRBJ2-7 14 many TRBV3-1 CACRGQGSSYEQYF TGTGCCTGCCGGGGACAGGGGAGCTCCTACGAGCAGTACTTC
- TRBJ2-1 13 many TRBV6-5 CASGYRGNNEQFF TGTGCCAGCGGGTACCGGGGAAACAATGAGCAGTTCTTC
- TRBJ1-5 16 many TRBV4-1 CASSQTPTEINQPQHF TGCGCCAGCAGCCAAACCCCCACGGAGATCAATCAGCCCCAGCATTTT
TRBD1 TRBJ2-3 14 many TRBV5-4 CASTRQGRADTQYF TGTGCCAGCACCCGACAGGGCCGGGCAGATACGCAGTATTTT
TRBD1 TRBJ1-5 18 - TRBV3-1 CASSQSGQGGASNQPQHF TGTGCCAGCAGCCAATCTGGACAGGGCGGGGCAAGCAATCAGCCCCAGCATTTT
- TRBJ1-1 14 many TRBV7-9 CASSSWTANTEAFF TGTGCCAGCAGCTCGTGGACGGCGAACACTGAAGCTTTCTTT
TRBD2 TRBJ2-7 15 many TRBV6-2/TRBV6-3 CASSYSLAGTYEQYF TGTGCCAGCAGTTACTCCCTAGCGGGAACCTACGAGCAGTACTTC